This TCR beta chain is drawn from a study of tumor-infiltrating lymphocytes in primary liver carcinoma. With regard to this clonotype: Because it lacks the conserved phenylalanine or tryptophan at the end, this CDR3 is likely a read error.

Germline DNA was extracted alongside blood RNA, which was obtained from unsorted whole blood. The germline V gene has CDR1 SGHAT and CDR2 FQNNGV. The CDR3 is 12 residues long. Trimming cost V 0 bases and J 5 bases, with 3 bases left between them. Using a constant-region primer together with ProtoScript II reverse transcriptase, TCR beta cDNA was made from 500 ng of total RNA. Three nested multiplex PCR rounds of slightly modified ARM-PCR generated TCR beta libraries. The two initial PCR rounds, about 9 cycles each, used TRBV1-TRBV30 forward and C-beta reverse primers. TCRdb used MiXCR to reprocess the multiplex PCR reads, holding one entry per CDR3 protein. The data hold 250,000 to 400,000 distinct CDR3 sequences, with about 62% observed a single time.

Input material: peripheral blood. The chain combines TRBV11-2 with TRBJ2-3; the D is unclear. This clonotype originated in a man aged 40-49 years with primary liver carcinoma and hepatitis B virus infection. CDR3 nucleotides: TGTGCCAGCAGCTTAGAGGAAGATACGCAGTATCTT. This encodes CASSLEEDTQYL.